This entry concerns a single T cell receptor (beta chain). This entry comes from a study of Ad26.COV2.S vaccination and SARS-CoV-2 variants. After removal of 4 bases from V and 6 bases from J, the junction contained 9 bases not matched to a gene. The length of the CDR3 is 16 residues. The repertoire was sequenced with immunoSEQ multiplex PCR; TCRdb's copy has only in-frame clones and lacks some. The data hold a few hundred thousand clones, with about nine tenths observed a single time. Treatment denoted: around 19 received Ad26.COV2.S at low or high dose, single or two shots; roughly 5 received placebo; per-sample allocation not given. All samples were drawn on day 63, counting from the first vaccine or placebo injection.

The sequencing used peripheral blood, collected in a trial of Ad26.COV2.S vaccine versus placebo. This receptor was obtained from a person aged 18 to 65 who received the Ad26.COV2.S COVID-19 vaccine or a placebo. J is TRBJ2-1 and V is TRBV5-3, with 11 bases identical to TRBD2. TRBV5-3 is classed as an ORF, of uncertain function. The CDR3 DNA follows: TGTGCCAGAAGCCCGCGGACTAGCGGGTGGTTCAATGAGCAGTTCTTC. It is translated as CARSPRTSGWFNEQFF.